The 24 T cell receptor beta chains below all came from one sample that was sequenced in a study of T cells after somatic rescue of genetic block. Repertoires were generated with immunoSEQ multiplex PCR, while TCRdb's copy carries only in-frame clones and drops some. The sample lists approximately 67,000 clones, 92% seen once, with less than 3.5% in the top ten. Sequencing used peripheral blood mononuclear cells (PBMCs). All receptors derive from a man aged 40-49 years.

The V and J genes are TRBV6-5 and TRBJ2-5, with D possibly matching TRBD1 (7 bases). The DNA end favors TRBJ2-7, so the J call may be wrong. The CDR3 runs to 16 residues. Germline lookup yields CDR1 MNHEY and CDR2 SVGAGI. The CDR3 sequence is CASSSDREENSYEQYF. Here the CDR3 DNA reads TGTGCCAGCAGTTCCGACAGGGAGGAAAACTCCTACGAGCAGTACTTC.

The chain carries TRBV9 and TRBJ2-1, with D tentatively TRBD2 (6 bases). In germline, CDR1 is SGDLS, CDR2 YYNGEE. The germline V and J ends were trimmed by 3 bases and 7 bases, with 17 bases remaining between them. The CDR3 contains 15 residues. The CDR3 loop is CASSDWRASENEQFF. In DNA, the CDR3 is TGTGCCAGCAGCGATTGGAGGGCTAGCGAAAATGAGCAGTTCTTC. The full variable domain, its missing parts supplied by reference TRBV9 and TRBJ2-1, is DSGVTQTPKHLITATGQRVTLRCSPRSGDLSVYWYQQSLDQGLQFLIQYYNGEERAKGNILERFSAQQFPDLHSELNLSSLELGDSALYFCASSDWRASENEQFFGPGTRLTVL.

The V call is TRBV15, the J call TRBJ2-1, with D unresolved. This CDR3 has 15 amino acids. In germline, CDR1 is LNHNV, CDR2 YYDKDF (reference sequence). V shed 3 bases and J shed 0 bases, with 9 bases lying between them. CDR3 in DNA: TGTGCCACCAGCAGTCAGACGGACTCCTACAATGAGCAGTTCTTC. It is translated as CATSSQTDSYNEQFF.

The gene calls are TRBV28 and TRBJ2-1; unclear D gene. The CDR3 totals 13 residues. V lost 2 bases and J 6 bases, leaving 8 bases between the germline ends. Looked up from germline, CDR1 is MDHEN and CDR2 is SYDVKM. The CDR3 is CASSLVYGNEQFF. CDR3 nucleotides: TGTGCCAGCAGTTTAGTTTATGGCAATGAGCAGTTCTTC. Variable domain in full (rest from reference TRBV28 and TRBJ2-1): DVKVTQSSRYLVKRTGEKVFLECVQDMDHENMFWYRQDPGLGLRLIYFSYDVKMKEKGDIPEGYSVSREKKERFSLILESASTNQTSMYLCASSLVYGNEQFFGPGTRLTVL.

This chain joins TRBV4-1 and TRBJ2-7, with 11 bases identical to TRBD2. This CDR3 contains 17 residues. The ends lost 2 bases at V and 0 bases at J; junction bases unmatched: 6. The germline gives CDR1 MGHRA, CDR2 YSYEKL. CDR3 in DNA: TGCGCCAGCAGCCAATACCTTGGGACTAGCGGCTCCTACGAGCAGTACTTC. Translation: CASSQYLGTSGSYEQYF.

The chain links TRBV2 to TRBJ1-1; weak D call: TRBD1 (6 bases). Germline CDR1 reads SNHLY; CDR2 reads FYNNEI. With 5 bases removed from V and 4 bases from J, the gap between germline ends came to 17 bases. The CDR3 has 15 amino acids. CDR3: CASSSRDVRGTEAFF. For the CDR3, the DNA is TGTGCCAGCAGTTCCCGGGACGTCAGGGGCACTGAAGCTTTCTTT.

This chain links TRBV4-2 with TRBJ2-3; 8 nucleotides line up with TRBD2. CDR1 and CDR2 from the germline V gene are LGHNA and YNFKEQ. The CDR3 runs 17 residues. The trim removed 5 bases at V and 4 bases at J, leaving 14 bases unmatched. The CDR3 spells CASSTLGAGGRADTQYF. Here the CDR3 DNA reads TGTGCCAGCAGCACCCTCGGGGCGGGAGGAAGGGCAGATACGCAGTATTTT.

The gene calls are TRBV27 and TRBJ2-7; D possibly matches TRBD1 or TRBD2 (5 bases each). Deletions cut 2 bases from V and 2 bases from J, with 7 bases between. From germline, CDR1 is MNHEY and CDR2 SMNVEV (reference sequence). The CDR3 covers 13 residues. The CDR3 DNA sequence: TGTGCCAGCAGTTTAAGGGGACCCTACGAGCAGTACTTC. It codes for CASSLRGPYEQYF.

The CDR3 reads CASGQGSSEVYNEQFF. CDR3 bases: TGTGCTAGTGGCCAAGGGTCCTCTGAGGTGTACAATGAGCAGTTCTTC. The V and J genes are TRBV12-5 and TRBJ2-1, with unresolved D. The CDR3 has 16 residues. V lost 6 bases to trimming and J lost 4 bases, with 19 bases between them. The germline gives CDR1 LGHNT, CDR2 FRNRAP.

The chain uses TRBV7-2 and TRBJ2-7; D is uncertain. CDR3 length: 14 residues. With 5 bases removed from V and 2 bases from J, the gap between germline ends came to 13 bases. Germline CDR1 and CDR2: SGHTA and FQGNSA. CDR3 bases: TGTGCCAGCAGCGTAAGTTTAGCCCCCTACGAGCAGTACTTC. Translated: CASSVSLAPYEQYF.

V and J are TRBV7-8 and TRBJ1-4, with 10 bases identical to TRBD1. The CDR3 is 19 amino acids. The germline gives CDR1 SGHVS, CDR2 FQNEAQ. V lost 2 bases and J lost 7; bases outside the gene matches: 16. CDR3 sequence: CASSLRGTGVAPGTEKLFF. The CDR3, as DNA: TGTGCCAGCAGCTTAAGAGGGACAGGGGTCGCTCCCGGTACTGAAAAACTGTTTTTT.

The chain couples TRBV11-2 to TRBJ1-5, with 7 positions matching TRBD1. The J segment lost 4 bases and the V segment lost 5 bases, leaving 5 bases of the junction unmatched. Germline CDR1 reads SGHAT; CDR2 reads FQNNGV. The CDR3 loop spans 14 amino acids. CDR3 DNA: TGTGCCAGCAGCATGGGACAGCTTAATCAGCCCCAGCATTTT. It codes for CASSMGQLNQPQHF.

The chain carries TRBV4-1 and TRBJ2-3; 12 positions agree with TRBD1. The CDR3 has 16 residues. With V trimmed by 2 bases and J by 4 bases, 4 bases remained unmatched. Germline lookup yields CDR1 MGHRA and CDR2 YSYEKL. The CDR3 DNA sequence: TGCGCCAGCAGCCAACGAGGGACAGGGGGCCCAGATACGCAGTATTTT. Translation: CASSQRGTGGPDTQYF.

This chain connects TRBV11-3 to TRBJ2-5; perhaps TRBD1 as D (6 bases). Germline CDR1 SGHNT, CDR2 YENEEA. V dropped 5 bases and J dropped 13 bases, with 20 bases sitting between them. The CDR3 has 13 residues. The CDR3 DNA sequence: TGTGCCAGCAGCAAAACACCTGGACAGAGTCTGTACTTC. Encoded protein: CASSKTPGQSLYF.

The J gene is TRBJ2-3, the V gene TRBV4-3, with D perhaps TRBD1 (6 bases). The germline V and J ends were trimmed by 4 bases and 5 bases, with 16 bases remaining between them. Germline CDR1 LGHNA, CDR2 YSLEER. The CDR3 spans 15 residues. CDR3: CASSPRGHREDTQYF. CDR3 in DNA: TGCGCCAGCAGCCCCAGGGGCCACCGGGAAGATACGCAGTATTTT.

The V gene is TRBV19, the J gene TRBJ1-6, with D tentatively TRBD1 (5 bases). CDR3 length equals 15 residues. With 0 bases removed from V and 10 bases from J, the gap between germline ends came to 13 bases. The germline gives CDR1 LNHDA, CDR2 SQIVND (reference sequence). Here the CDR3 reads CASSIDGAGFSPLHF. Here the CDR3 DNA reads TGTGCCAGTAGTATAGATGGAGCAGGGTTCTCACCCCTCCACTTT.

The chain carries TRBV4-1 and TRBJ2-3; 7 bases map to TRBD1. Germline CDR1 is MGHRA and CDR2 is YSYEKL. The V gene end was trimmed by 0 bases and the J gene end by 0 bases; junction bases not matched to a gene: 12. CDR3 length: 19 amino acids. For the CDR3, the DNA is TGCGCCAGCAGCCAAGATCACAGGGGCAGGAGGTCTAGCACAGATACGCAGTATTTT. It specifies CASSQDHRGRRSSTDTQYF.

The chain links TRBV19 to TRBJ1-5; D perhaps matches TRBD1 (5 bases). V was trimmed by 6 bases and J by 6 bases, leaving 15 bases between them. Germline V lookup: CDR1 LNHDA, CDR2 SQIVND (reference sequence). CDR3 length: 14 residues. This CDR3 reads CASSPGGLGQPQHF. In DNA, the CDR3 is TGTGCCAGTAGCCCCGGGGGGTTGGGTCAGCCCCAGCATTTT.

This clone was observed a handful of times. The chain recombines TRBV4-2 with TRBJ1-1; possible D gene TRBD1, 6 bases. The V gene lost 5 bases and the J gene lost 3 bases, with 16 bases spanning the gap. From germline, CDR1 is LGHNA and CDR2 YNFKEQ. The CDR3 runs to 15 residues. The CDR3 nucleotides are TGTGCCAGCAGCGTGGGGGCCGCCCCTTACACTGAAGCTTTCTTT. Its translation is CASSVGAAPYTEAFF.

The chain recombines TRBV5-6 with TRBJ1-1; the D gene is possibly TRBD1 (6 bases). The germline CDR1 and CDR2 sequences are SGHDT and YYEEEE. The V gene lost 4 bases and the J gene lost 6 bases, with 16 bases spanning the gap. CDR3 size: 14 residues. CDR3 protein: CASSTLRGRAEAFF. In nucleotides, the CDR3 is TGTGCCAGCAGCACCCTCCGGGGGCGGGCTGAAGCTTTCTTT.

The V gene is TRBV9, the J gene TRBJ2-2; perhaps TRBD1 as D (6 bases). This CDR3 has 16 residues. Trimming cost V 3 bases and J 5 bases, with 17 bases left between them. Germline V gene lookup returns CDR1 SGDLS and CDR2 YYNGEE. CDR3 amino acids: CASSGQTGSVTGELFF. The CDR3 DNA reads TGTGCCAGCAGCGGACAAACAGGGTCGGTAACCGGGGAGCTGTTTTTT.

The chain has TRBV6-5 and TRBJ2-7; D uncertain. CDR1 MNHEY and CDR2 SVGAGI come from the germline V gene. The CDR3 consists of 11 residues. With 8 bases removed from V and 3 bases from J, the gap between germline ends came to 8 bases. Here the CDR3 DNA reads TGTGCCAGCGGGCGGAACTACGAGCAGTACTTC. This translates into CASGRNYEQYF.

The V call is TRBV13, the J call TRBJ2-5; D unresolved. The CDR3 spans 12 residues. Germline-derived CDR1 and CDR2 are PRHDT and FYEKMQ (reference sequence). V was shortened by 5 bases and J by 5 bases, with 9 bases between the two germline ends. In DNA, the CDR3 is TGTGCCAGCAGCAGGATAGTGGAGACCCAGTACTTC. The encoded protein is CASSRIVETQYF.

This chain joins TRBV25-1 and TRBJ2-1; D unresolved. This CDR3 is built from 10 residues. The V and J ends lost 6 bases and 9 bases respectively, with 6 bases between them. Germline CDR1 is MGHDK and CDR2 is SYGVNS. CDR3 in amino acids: CASRGGEQFF. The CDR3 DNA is TGTGCCAGCAGGGGTGGTGAGCAGTTCTTC.